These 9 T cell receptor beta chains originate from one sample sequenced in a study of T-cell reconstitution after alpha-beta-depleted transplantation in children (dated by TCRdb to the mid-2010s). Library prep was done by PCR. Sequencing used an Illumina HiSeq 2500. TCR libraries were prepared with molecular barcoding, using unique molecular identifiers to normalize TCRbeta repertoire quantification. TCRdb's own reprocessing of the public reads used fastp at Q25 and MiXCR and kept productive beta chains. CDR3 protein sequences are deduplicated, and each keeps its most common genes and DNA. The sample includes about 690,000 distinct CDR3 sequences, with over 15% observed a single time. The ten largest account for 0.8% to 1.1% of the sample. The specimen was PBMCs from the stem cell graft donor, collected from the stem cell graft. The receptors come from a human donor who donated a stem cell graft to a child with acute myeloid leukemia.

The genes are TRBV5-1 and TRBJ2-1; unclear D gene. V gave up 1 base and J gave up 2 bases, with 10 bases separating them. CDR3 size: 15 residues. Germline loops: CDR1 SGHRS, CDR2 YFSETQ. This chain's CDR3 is CASSLSHGAYNEQFF. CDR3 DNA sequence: TGCGCCAGCAGCTTGTCACACGGAGCCTACAATGAGCAGTTCTTC.

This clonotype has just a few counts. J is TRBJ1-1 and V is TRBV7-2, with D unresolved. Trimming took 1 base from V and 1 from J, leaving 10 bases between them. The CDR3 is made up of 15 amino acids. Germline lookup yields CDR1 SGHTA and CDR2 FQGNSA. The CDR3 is CASSLGQAKNTEAFF. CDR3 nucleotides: TGTGCCAGCAGCTTAGGGCAGGCTAAGAACACTGAAGCTTTCTTT.

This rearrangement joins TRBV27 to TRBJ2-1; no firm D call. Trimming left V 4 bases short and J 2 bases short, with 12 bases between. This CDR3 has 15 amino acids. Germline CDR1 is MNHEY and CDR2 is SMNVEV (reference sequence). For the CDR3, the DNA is TGTGCCAGCAGTTACCAAACCCCACCCTACAATGAGCAGTTCTTC. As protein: CASSYQTPPYNEQFF.

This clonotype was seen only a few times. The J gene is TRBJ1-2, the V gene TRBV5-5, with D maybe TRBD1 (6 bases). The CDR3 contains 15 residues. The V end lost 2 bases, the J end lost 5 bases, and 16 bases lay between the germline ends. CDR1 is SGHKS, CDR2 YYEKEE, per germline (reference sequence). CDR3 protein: CASSLTDRKRYGYTF. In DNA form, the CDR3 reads TGTGCCAGCAGCTTAACGGACAGAAAAAGATATGGCTACACCTTC.

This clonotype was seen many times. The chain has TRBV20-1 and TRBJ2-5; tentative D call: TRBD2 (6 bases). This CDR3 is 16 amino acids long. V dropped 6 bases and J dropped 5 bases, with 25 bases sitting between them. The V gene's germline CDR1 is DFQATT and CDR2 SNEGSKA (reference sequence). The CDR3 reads CSAREVNRRDKETQYF. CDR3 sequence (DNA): TGCAGTGCAAGGGAGGTGAACAGGCGAGATAAGGAGACCCAGTACTTC.

CDR3 nucleotide sequence: TGTGCCAGCAGTCAGGACAGGGGATTTAACGAGCAGTACTTC. This codes for CASSQDRGFNEQYF. The chain joins TRBV6-2 or TRBV6-3 to TRBJ2-7, with 9 bases that match TRBD1. Germline values: CDR1 MNHEY, CDR2 SVGEGT. The CDR3 sequence is 14 residues long. With V trimmed by 5 bases and J by 5 bases, 7 bases remained unmatched.

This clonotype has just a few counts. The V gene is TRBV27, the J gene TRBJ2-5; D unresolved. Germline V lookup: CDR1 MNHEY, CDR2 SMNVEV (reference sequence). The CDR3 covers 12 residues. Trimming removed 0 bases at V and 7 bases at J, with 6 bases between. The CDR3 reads CASSLSTGTQYF. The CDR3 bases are TGTGCCAGCAGTTTATCTACGGGGACCCAGTACTTC.

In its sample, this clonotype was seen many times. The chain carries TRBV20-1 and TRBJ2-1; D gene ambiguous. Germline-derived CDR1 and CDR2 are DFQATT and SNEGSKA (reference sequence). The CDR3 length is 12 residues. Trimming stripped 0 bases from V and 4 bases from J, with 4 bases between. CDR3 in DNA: TGCAGTGCTAGAGAAGGATACAATGAGCAGTTCTTC. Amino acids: CSAREGYNEQFF.

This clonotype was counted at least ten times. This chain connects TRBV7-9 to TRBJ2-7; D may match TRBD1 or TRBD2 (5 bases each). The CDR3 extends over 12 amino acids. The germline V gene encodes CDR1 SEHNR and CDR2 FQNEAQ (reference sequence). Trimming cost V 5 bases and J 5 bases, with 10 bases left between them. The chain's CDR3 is CASSPREHEQYF. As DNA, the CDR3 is TGTGCCAGCAGCCCCAGGGAGCACGAGCAGTACTTC. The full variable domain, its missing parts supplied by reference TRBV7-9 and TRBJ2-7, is DTGVSQNPRHKITKRGQNVTFRCDPISEHNRLYWYRQTLGQGPEFLTYFQNEAQLEKSRLLSDRFSAERPKGSFSTLEIQRTEQGDSAMYLCASSPREHEQYFGPGTRLTVT.